A selection of T cell receptor beta chains follows, all from one sample in a study of T cells in narcolepsy. TCRdb keeps only in-frame clones here, not all; method: immunoSEQ multiplex PCR. The sample contains about 36,000 clones, 81% of which appear only once. The sample was memory (CD45RA-) CD4+ T cells from blood. These TCRs come from a human donor in good health. Each CDR3 is given with its conserved first and last residue. The D gene is left open where the match is weak. A clone size is listed for some rows: how often the clone was seen (once, few, many), or a class if it is expanded.

>TRBV11-2|TRBD2|.|TRBJ2-1
CASSKIGTSEIRSYNEQFF
TGTGCCAGCAGTAAGATAGGGACTAGCGAAATCCGCTCCTACAATGAGCAGTTCTTC
>TRBV6-1|TRBD1|.|TRBJ2-3
CASKQGQGTDTQYF
TGTGCCAGCAAACAGGGGCAGGGCACAGATACGCAGTATTTT
>TRBV7-7|TRBD1|.|TRBJ2-6
CASSLWDRAFEGSLGANVLTF
TGTGCTAGCAGCTTATGGGACAGGGCCTTCGAAGGGAGTCTGGGGGCCAACGTCCTGACTTTC
>TRBV5-1|.|.|TRBJ2-7
CASSQQGTYEQYF
TGCGCCAGCAGCCAGCAGGGGACCTACGAGCAGTACTTC
>TRBV7-2|.|.|TRBJ1-5
CASNLQGPNQPQHF
TGTGCCAGCAACCTCCAGGGGCCCAATCAGCCCCAGCATTTT
>TRBV6-1|TRBD2|.|TRBJ2-2
CASSDDYGLAAGELFF
TGTGCCAGCAGTGATGATTACGGACTAGCCGCCGGGGAGCTGTTTTTT
>TRBV7-8|TRBD2|once|TRBJ2-2
CASSLGTSVGELFF
TGTGCCAGCAGCTTAGGGACTAGCGTCGGGGAGCTGTTTTTT
>TRBV7-2|.|.|TRBJ1-2
CASSFSAWSWDGYTF
TGTGCCAGCAGCTTCAGTGCTTGGAGTTGGGATGGCTACACCTTC
>TRBV6-5|TRBD1|.|TRBJ1-4
CASRSGQGSTEKLFF
TGTGCCAGCAGATCCGGACAGGGGAGCACTGAAAAACTGTTTTTT
>TRBV18|TRBD1|.|TRBJ2-1
CASSQGQGAYNEQFF
TGTGCCAGCTCACAGGGACAGGGGGCCTACAATGAGCAGTTCTTC
>TRBV19|TRBD1|.|TRBJ2-7
CASSIAQTGTHEQYF
TGTGCCAGTAGTATAGCACAGACAGGGACCCACGAGCAGTACTTC
>TRBV5-1|TRBD2|few|TRBJ2-3
CASSSTSFGLLDTQYF
TGCGCCAGCAGCTCGACTAGCTTCGGGCTTTTAGATACGCAGTATTTT
>TRBV2|TRBD1|few|TRBJ2-3
CATRNQGETDTQYF
TGTGCCACCAGAAATCAGGGGGAAACAGATACGCAGTATTTT
>TRBV2|.|.|TRBJ2-5
CASSSVIAETQYF
TGTGCCAGCAGTTCAGTGATAGCAGAGACCCAGTACTTC
>TRBV2|.|.|TRBJ2-5
CASRYGTAQETQYF
TGTGCCAGCAGATACGGGACGGCCCAAGAGACCCAGTACTTC
>TRBV6-5|.|.|TRBJ1-2
CASSPTNYGYTF
TGTGCCAGCAGCCCTACTAACTATGGCTACACCTTC
>TRBV30|.|few|TRBJ1-2
CAWSSQEGYDSYTF
TGTGCCTGGAGCAGTCAGGAGGGATATGACAGCTACACCTTC
>TRBV19|.|.|TRBJ2-7
CASSKTGYEQYF
TGTGCCAGTAGTAAAACAGGGTACGAGCAGTACTTC
>TRBV9|.|.|TRBJ1-6
CASSESQGNSPLHF
TGTGCCAGCAGCGAATCACAGGGAAATTCACCCCTCCACTTT
>TRBV18|TRBD1|.|TRBJ2-2
CASSPPGQVGTGELFF
TGTGCCAGCTCACCCCCTGGACAGGTGGGCACCGGGGAGCTGTTTTTT
>TRBV5-8|TRBD1|few|TRBJ1-4
CASSQGRATNEKLFF
TGTGCCAGCTCACAGGGGAGGGCAACTAATGAAAAACTGTTTTTT